This T cell receptor beta chain emerged from a study of identical twins. TCRdb used MiXCR to reprocess the 5' RACE reads, holding one entry per CDR3 protein. The sample includes about 200,000 distinct CDR3 sequences, 6.5% of them seen just once. The study's findings and limits: With monozygotic twins, out-of-frame TCR alpha sharing exceeded what models estimated.

The V end lost 0 bases, the J end lost 2 bases, and 11 bases lay between the germline ends. This CDR3 has 14 amino acids. The germline gives CDR1 GTSNPN, CDR2 SVGIG (reference sequence). This clonotype came up a few times. Its antigen is not identified. This sample was also put to use in a study of T cells expressing NK-cell markers. As that report states: These clonotypes additionally ranked first within the CD3+CD56-NKG2C+ fraction of a handful of donors.

The V and J genes are TRBV30 and TRBJ2-7, with D hard to call. The receptor was isolated from a woman aged 18-30 years in good health. The sample comprised CD8+ T cells sorted from blood. CDR3 region: CAWSVQRTAYEQYF. CDR3 DNA sequence: TGTGCCTGGAGTGTACAAAGGACGGCCTACGAGCAGTACTTC.